A single TCR beta chain is shown here with its context. Antigen specificity is unknown. Clones were read by immunoSEQ multiplex PCR, and TCRdb kept only the in-frame ones, dropping some. The sample lists some 89,000 clones, 70% to 90% occurring once. This sample was included in a study of T cell responses to AZD1222 COVID-19 vaccine. The J segment lost 7 bases and the V segment lost 4 bases, leaving 9 bases of the junction unmatched. Germline V CDR1 and CDR2: SGHAT, FQNNGV. The CDR3 contains 15 residues. Findings and limits, study-wide: There were vaccine-associated CD4 TCRs across spike, dominant at 160-218 and 743-854.

The chain combines TRBV11-2 with TRBJ2-2; 7 bases match TRBD1. Sequencing was performed on peripheral blood, taken on day 0 of MenACWY control vaccination. The clonotype originates from an adult in good health. Here the CDR3 DNA reads TGTGCCAGCAGCTCCAACGACAGGGTTGGCGGGGAGCTGTTTTTT. Residues: CASSSNDRVGGELFF.